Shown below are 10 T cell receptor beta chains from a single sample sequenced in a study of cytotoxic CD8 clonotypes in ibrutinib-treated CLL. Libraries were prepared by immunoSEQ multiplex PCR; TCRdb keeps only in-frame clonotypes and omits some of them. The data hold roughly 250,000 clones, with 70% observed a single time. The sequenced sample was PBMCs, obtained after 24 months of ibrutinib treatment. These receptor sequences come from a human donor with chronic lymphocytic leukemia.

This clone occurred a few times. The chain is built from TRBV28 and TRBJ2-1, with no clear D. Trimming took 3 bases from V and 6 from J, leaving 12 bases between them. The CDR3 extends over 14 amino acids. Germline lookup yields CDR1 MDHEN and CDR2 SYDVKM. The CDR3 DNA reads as TGTGCCAGCAGTTTCTTGACCGCCGGCAATGAGCAGTTCTTC. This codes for CASSFLTAGNEQFF.

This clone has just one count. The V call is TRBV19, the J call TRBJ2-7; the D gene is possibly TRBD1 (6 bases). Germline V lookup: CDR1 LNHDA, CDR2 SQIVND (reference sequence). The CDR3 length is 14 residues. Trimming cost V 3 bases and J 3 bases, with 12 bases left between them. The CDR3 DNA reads TGTGCCAGTAGTATTCCGGGACAAGACTACGAGCAGTACTTC. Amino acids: CASSIPGQDYEQYF.

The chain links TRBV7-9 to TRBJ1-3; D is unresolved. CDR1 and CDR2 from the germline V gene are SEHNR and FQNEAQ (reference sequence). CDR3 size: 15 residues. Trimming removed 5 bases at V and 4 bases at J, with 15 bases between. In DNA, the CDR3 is TGTGCCAGCAGCCGTGATTCCGACCCAGGAAACACCATATATTTT. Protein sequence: CASSRDSDPGNTIYF. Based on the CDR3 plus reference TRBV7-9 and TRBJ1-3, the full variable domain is DTGVSQNPRHKITKRGQNVTFRCDPISEHNRLYWYRQTLGQGPEFLTYFQNEAQLEKSRLLSDRFSAERPKGSFSTLEIQRTEQGDSAMYLCASSRDSDPGNTIYFGEGSWLTVV.

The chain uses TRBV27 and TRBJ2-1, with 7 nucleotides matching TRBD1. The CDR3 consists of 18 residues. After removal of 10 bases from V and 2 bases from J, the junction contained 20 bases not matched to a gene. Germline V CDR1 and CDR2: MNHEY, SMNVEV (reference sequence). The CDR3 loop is CATSTEGAPPHAYNEQFF. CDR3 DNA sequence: TGTGCCACCTCAACCGAGGGGGCCCCACCACACGCCTACAATGAGCAGTTCTTC.

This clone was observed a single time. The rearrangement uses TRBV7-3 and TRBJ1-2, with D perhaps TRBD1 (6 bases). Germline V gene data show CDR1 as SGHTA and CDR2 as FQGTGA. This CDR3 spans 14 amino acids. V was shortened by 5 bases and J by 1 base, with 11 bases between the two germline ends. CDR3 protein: CASSPTGFNYGYTF. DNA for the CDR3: TGTGCCAGCAGCCCCACAGGGTTTAACTATGGCTACACCTTC.

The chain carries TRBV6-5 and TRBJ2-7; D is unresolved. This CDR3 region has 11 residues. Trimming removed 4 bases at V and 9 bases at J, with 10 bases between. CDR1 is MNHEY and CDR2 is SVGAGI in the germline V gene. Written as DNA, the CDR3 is TGTGCCAGCAGTTCCCCTTCTGTGCAGTACTTC. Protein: CASSSPSVQYF.

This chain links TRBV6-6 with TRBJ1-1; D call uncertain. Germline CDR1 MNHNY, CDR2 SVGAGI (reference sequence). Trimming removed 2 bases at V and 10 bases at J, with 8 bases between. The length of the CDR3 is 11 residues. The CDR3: CASSYGQGAFF. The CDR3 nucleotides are TGTGCCAGCAGTTACGGCCAAGGAGCTTTCTTT.

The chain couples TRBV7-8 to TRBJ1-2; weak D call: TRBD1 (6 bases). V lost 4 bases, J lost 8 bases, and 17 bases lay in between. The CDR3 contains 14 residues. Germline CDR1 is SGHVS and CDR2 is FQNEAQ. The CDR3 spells CASSSQDRLRGYTF. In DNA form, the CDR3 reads TGTGCCAGCAGCTCTCAGGACAGACTCAGGGGCTACACCTTC.

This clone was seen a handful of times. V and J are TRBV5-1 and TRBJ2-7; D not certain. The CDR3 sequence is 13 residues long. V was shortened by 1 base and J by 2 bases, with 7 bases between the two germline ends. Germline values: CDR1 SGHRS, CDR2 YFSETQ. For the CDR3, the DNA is TGCGCCAGCAGCTTGTCCAATCCCTACGAGCAGTACTTC. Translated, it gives CASSLSNPYEQYF. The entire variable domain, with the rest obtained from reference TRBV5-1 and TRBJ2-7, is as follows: KAGVTQTPRYLIKTRGQQVTLSCSPISGHRSVSWYQQTPGQGLQFLFEYFSETQRNKGNFPGRFSGRQFSNSRSEMNVSTLELGDSALYLCASSLSNPYEQYFGPGTRLTVT.

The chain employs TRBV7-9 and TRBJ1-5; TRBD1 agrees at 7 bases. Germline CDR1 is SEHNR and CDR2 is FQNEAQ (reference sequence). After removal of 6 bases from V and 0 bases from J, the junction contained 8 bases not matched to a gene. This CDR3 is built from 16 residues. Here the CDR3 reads CASRGLDRLSNQPQHF. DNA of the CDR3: TGTGCCAGCAGGGGTCTGGACAGGCTTAGCAATCAGCCCCAGCATTTT.